This T cell receptor beta chain is drawn from a study of cytotoxic CD8 clonotypes in ibrutinib-treated CLL. Study-level background: IGHV unmutated about 17; relapsed/refractory 11; treatment-naive about 15. Responses: 24 partial, 2 complete; after median roughly 68 months, 14 stayed remitted, about twelve progressed. Investigators collected response samples after a median about twelve months of treatment, range 6 to 36.

Study observations and caveats: An increase in clonality occurred at ibrutinib response, followed by a return toward baseline at progression.

CDR1 is SQVTM and CDR2 is ANQGSEA in the germline V gene. The CDR3 extends over 16 amino acids. V lost 7 bases to trimming and J lost 0 bases, with 16 bases between them. Clones were sequenced by immunoSEQ multiplex PCR, and TCRdb holds only the in-frame ones, with some missing. The table has about 330,000 clones, 67% seen once. A remark on this clone: What it binds is not known.

The rearrangement links TRBV29-1 to TRBJ1-6; possibly TRBD1 for D (6 bases). The receptor comes from a human donor with chronic lymphocytic leukemia. The starting material was PBMCs, obtained after 36 months of ibrutinib treatment. The CDR3 spells CSDGPRGFSYNSPLHF. CDR3 nucleotide sequence: TGCAGCGATGGACCTAGGGGGTTCTCCTATAATTCACCCCTCCACTTT.